This T cell receptor (beta chain) was recorded in a study of blood T cell repertoires in COVID-19. About the research overall: Researchers got acute and convalescent COVID-19 samples from the United States, Italy and Spain.

Profiling relied on immunoSEQ multiplex PCR, and the TCRdb table lists in-frame clones only, not all of them. The table lists 95,000 to 150,000 clones, 80% to 90% of them singletons. Per the germline V gene, CDR1 is MNHNY and CDR2 is SVGAGI (reference sequence). This CDR3 is 14 amino acids long. The V and J ends lost 7 bases and 3 bases, in that order; junction bases with no gene match: 8. The source of this sequence is a woman aged 70-85 years with acute or convalescent COVID-19. What was sequenced was peripheral blood. The gene calls are TRBV6-6 and TRBJ1-1; 7 positions match TRBD1. The CDR3 here is CASTRTGRDTEAFF. The DNA of the CDR3 is TGTGCCAGCACTAGGACAGGCCGGGACACTGAAGCTTTCTTT.